The text below deals with one TCR beta chain. Its specific antigen is unknown. Base qualities are missing; no much larger clone stands one base away. The data are from a study of PD-1 blockade in classical Hodgkin lymphoma (dated by TCRdb to the early 2020s). Looking at the study overall: Nivolumab dosing was 3 mg/kg intravenously every 2 weeks, continuing until either disease progression or unacceptable toxicity. A peripheral blood immune signature of response to PD-1 blockade in classical Hodgkin lymphoma was defined using TCR beta sequencing and CyTOF. Here is what the overall study found, with its caveats: Baseline TCR diversity was reported to be lower in newly diagnosed patients than in healthy donors, and even lower in relapsed/refractory patients. By C4D1, a significant rise was seen in CD4+ TCR diversity but not in CD8+ TCR diversity (p=0.0027 vs p=0.16), and the rise was most apparent among complete responders (p=0.02). Among trial patients, those achieving complete response had baseline diversity similar to that of newly diagnosed patients, while diversity was significantly lower in partial responders and progressors. Diversity was lower in patients who began nivolumab less than 1 year after ASCT, so these patients were left out of later analyses to avoid confounding by immune reconstitution. The study covered only a single clinical trial cohort, and the causes of the repertoire differences, possibly disease activity or prior therapy, were still not defined.

The meaning of the sample's time point label: cycle 1 day 1 (C1D1), immediately before nivolumab initiation. All trial patients had relapsed after autologous stem cell transplantation, with cohorts A, B and C differing in prior brentuximab vedotin exposure. A total of fewer than 70 patients with relapsed/refractory classical Hodgkin lymphoma made up the trial cohort, and each patient's best overall response was complete response, partial response or progressive disease. In the multi-cohort phase II CheckMate 205 trial, trial patients received single-agent nivolumab. Best overall response was determined by an independent review committee according to the 2007 International Working Group response criteria. PBMCs from the trial were collected at three points: immediately before nivolumab initiation (C1D1), and during therapy at cycle 2 day 1 and cycle 4 day 1. After peripheral blood was drawn into 8 mL Vacutainer Cell Preparation Tubes, PBMCs were isolated by centrifugation and then cryopreserved.

The Qiagen DNeasy kit was used to extract genomic DNA both from unsorted PBMCs and from the negatively selected CD4+ and CD8+ fractions. TCR beta CDR3 regions were subjected to amplification by immunoSEQ multiplex PCR with primers that anneal to V and J segments. Amplification bias was minimized using a synthetic immune receptor repertoire, and residual bias was removed computationally after sequencing. Per the original workflow: Repertoire diversity was quantified as the Shannon entropy index using custom Python scripts. Unsorted, CD4+ and CD8+ repertoires were examined separately, except in combined analyses, for which CD4+ and CD8+ sequences were merged in silico. A clone was considered expanded if an increase in frequency of at least 2-fold after treatment relative to C1D1 was found, and a pseudocount of 0.5 was applied to clones undetected at baseline. Singleton clones were defined as clones with 0 or 1 copy at C1D1, and non-singleton clones were defined as clones with 2 or more copies. Clones expanded in unsorted samples were annotated as CD4+, CD8+ or unknown by matching protein sequences in sorted samples from the same patient. Wilcoxon tests were applied to paired samples to test diversity changes from C1D1 to C4D1. In its TCRdb copy, this immuneACCESS table keeps in-frame sequences only and misses some clones. Where compared with another copy, unresolved V genes explain less than half of these, and the others have no known cause. From that table come the V and J calls and clone size; the DNA was used to work out D and trimming. This sample holds some 60,000 clones; more than 80% were observed only once. The biggest ten clones account for 15% of the sample.

The TCR was taken from a human donor with classical Hodgkin lymphoma. Material: peripheral blood mononuclear cells (PBMCs), obtained at baseline.

The sequenced DNA is TGTGCCAGCAGTTTACAGGGAGGGGGCAATGAGCAGTTCTTC. Translated, this gives CASSLQGGGNEQFF. Recombination joined TRBV2 with TRBJ2-1; TRBD2 is a weak D gene call, 7 bases matching. The CDR1 and CDR2 encoded by the germline V gene are SNHLY and FYNNEI. The CDR3, from cysteine to phenylalanine, totals 14 residues. Only CDR3 DNA remains: 42 bases, in frame from the first base. V is pared back by 5 bases and J by 6 bases, with 14 bases lying between the germline termini.